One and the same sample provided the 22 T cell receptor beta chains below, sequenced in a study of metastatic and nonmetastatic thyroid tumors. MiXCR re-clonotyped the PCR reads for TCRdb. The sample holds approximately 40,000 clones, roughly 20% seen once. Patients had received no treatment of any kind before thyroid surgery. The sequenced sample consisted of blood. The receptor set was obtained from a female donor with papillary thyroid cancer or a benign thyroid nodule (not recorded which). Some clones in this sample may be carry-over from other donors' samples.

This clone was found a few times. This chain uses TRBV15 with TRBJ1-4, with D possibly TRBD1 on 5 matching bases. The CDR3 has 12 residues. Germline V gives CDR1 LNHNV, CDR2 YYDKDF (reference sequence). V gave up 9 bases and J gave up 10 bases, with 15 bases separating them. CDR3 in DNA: TGTGCCACGGGACCCCTTGGAGGAAAACTGTTTTTT. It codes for CATGPLGGKLFF.

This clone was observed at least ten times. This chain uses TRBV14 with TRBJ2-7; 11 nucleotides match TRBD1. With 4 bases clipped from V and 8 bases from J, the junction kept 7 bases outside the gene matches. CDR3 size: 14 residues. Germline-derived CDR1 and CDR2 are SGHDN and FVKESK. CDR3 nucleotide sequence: TGTGCCAGCAGCCGGGACAGGGGGGGATTAAAGCAGTACTTC. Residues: CASSRDRGGLKQYF.

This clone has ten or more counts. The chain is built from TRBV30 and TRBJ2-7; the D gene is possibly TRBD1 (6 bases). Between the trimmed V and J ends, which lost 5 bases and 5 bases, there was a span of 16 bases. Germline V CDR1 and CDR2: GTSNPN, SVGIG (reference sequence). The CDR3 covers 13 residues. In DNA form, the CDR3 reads TGTGCCTGGTCCGGATACAGGGCCGACGAGCAGTACTTC. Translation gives CAWSGYRADEQYF.

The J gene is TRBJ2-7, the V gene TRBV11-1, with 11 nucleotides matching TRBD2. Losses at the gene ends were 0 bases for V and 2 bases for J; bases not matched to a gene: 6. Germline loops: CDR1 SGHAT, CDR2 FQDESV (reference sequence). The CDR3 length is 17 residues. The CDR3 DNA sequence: TGTGCCAGCAGCTTAGCCCCGGGACTAGCGGCCCCCTACGAGCAGTACTTC. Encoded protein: CASSLAPGLAAPYEQYF.

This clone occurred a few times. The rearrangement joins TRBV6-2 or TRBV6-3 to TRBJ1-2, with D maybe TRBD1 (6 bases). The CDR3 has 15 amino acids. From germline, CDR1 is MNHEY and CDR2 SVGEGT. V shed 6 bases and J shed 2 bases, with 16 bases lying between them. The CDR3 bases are TGTGCCAGCAGCATACAGGGATTTTCGAACTATGGCTACACCTTC. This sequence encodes CASSIQGFSNYGYTF.

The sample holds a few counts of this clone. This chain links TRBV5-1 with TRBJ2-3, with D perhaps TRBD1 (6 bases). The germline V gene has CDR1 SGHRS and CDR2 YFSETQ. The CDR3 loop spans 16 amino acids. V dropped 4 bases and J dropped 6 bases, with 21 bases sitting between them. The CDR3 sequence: CASSARVGALVDTQYF. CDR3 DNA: TGCGCCAGCAGCGCACGAGTGGGGGCCTTGGTGGATACGCAGTATTTT.

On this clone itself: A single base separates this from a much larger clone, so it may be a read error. CDR3 in amino acids: CARSSHGLLIQYF. Here the CDR3 DNA reads TGTGCCAGAAGTTCTCACGGCCTCCTGATTCAGTACTTC. The genes are TRBV7-9 and TRBJ2-4; unclear D gene. Trimming stripped 9 bases from V and 10 bases from J, with 19 bases between. CDR3 size: 13 residues. From germline, CDR1 is SEHNR and CDR2 FQNEAQ (reference sequence).

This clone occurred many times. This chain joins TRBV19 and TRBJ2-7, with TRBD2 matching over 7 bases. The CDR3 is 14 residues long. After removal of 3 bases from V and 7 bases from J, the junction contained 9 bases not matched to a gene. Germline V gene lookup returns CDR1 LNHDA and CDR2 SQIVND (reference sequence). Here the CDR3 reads CASSISPARGEQYF. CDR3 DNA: TGTGCCAGTAGTATTTCCCCGGCGCGGGGGGAGCAGTACTTC.

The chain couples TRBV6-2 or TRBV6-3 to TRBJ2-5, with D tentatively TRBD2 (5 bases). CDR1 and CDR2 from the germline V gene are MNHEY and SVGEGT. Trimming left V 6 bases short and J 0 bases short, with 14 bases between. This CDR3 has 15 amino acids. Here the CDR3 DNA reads TGTGCCAGCAGCCACCGGGGAGCGTACCAAGAGACCCAGTACTTC. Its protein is CASSHRGAYQETQYF.

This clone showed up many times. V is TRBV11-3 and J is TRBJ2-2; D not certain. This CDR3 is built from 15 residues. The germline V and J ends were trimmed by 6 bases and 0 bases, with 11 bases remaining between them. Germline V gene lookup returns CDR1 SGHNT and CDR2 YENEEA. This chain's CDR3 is CASSGSSTNTGELFF. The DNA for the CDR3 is TGTGCCAGCAGTGGTAGCAGTACGAACACCGGGGAGCTGTTTTTT.

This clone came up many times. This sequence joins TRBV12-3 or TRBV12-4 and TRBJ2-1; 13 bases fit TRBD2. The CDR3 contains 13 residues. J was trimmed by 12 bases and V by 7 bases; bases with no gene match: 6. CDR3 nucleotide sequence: TGTGCCAGCACGAGGACTAGCGGGAGCAGGCAGTTCTTC. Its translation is CASTRTSGSRQFF.

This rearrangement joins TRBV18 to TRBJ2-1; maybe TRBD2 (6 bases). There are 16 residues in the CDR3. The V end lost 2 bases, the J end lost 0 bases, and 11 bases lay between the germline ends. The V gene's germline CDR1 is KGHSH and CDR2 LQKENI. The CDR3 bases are TGTGCCAGCTCACCAAGGAGGGGATGCTCCTACAATGAGCAGTTCTTC. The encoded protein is CASSPRRGCSYNEQFF.

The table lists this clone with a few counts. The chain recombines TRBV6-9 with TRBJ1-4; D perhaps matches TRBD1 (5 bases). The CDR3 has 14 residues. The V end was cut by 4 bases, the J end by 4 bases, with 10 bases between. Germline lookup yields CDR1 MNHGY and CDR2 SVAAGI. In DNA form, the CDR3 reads TGTGCCAGCAGTTCGGGGGAGCTTAATGAAAAACTGTTTTTT. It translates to CASSSGELNEKLFF.

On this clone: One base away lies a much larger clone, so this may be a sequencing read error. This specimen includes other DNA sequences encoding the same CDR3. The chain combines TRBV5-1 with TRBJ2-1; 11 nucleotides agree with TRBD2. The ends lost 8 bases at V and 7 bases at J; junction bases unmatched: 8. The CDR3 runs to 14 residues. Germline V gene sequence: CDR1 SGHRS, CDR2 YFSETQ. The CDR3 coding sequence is TGCGCCAGTACGACTAGCGGGGTCCCTAATGAGCAGTTCTTC. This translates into CASTTSGVPNEQFF.

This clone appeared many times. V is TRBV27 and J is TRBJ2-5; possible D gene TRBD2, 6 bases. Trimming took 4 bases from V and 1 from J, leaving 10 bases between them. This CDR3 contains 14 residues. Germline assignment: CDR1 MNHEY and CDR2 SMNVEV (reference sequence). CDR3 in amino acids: CASSSGGFQETQYF. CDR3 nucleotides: TGTGCCAGCAGTTCTGGGGGGTTCCAAGAGACCCAGTACTTC.

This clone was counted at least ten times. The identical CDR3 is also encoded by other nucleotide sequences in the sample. For the CDR3, the DNA is TGTGCCAGCAGCTCGACAGGGGCAAACGGGGAGACCCAGTACTTC. This codes for CASSSTGANGETQYF. The genes are TRBV7-3 and TRBJ2-5, with 8 bases lining up with TRBD1. The CDR3 consists of 15 residues. V lost 4 bases, J lost 5 bases, and 9 bases stayed unmatched. CDR1 SGHTA and CDR2 FQGTGA come from the germline V gene.

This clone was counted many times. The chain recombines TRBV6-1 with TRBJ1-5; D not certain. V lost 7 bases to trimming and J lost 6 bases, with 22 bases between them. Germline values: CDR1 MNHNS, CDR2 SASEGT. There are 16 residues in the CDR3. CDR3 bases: TGTGCCAGCAAAATCGGGAGCAGCACTAGACTTCAGCCCCAGCATTTT. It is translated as CASKIGSSTRLQPQHF.

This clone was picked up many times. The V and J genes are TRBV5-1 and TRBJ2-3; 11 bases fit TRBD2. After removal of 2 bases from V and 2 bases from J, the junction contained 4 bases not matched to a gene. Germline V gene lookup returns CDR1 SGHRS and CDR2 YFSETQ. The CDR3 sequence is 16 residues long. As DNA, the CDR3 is TGCGCCAGCAGCTTACTAGCGGGAGATAACACAGATACGCAGTATTTT. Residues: CASSLLAGDNTDTQYF.

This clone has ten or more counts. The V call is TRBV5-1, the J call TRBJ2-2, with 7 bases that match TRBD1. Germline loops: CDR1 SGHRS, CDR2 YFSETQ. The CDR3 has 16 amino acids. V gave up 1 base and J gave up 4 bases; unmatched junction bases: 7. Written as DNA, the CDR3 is TGCGCCAGCAGCTTGAAGCGACAGGGTCGCACCGGGGAGCTGTTTTTT. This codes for CASSLKRQGRTGELFF.

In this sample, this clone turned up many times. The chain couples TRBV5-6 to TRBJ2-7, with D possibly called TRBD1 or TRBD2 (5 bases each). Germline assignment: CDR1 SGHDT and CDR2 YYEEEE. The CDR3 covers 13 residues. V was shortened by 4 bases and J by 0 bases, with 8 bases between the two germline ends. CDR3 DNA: TGTGCCAGCAGCGGGGACGGCTCCTACGAGCAGTACTTC. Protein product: CASSGDGSYEQYF.

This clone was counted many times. As DNA, the CDR3 is TGTGCCAGCAGTTTATTATCCGTGGGGTTTGGAAACACCATATATTTT. This translates into CASSLLSVGFGNTIYF. V gene TRBV12-3 or TRBV12-4 combines with J gene TRBJ1-3, with D unclear. V was pared by 2 bases and J by 3 bases, with 14 bases between. The CDR3 length is 16 residues.

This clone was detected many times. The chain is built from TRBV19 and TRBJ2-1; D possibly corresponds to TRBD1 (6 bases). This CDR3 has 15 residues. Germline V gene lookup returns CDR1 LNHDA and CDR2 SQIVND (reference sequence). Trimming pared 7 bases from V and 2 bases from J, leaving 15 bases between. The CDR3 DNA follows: TGTGCCAGTACCCAAGGACAGTCCCCCTACAATGAGCAGTTCTTC. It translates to CASTQGQSPYNEQFF. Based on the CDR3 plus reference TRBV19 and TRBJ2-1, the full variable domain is DGGITQSPKYLFRKEGQNVTLSCEQNLNHDAMYWYRQDPGQGLRLIYYSQIVNDFQKGDIAEGYSVSREKKESFPLTVTSAQKNPTAFYLCASTQGQSPYNEQFFGPGTRLTVL.